The T cell receptor (beta chain) under discussion was sequenced for a study of post-analysis software for immune sequencing data. Study-wide context: Relapsing-remitting, secondary progressive and progressive-relapsing courses of multiple sclerosis were included.

Researchers reported that TCR beta cDNA libraries carried unique molecular identifiers. The yield from approximately 1 to 10 million T cells was roughly 500,000 cDNA molecules in total. TCRdb re-called the PCR reads with MiXCR, one entry per CDR3 protein. The sample has about 430,000 distinct CDR3 sequences; approximately 37% are singletons. Overall study findings and caveats: Five TRBV segments occurring more often in patients than controls included TRBV5-6, TRBV5-1 and TRBV20-1.

Trimming cost V 0 bases and J 9 bases, with 16 bases left between them. The CDR3 covers 16 residues. Germline CDR1 reads SGHKS; CDR2 reads YYEKEE (reference sequence). Comment on this clonotype: The target antigen is unknown.

The sequence derives from a girl aged 2 to 9 with multiple sclerosis. Sequenced sample: blood. The J gene is TRBJ1-6, the V gene TRBV5-5; the D is unclear. The CDR3 here is CASSLARAGGSSPLHF. The DNA for the CDR3 is TGTGCCAGCAGCTTGGCCCGGGCGGGAGGTAGTTCACCCCTCCACTTT.